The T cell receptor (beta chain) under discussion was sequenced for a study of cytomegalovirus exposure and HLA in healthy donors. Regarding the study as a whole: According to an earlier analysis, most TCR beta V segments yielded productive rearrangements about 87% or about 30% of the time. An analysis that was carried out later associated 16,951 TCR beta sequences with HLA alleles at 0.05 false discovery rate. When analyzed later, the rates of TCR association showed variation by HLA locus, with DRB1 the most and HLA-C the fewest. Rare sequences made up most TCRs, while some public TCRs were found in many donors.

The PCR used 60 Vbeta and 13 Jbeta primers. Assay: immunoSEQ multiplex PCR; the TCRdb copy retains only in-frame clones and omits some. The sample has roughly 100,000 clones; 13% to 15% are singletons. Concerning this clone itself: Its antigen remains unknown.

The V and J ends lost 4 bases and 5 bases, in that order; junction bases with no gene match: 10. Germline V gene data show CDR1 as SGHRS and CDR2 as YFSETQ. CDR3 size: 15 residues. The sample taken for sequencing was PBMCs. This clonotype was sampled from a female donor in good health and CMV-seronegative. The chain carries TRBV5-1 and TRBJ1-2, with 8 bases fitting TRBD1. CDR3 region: CASSIQGTGEYGYTF. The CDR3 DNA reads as TGCGCCAGCAGCATCCAGGGGACAGGAGAATATGGCTACACCTTC.